This T cell receptor beta chain was profiled in a study of OX40 agonist ivuxolimab in advanced cancers. General observations from the study: By week 6 at 0.1 to 3.0 mg/kg, blood CD4+ and CD8+ T cells had expanded clonally.

Generated by immunoSEQ multiplex PCR, the TCRdb table keeps only in-frame clones and is missing some. Seen here are about 61,000 clones, around 86% observed once, and the top ten hold approximately 3.2%. CDR3 length: 14 residues. Between the trimmed V and J ends, which lost 3 bases and 1 base, there was a span of 9 bases. Germline V gene data show CDR1 as LNHDA and CDR2 as SQIVND (reference sequence). This clone was detected only a few times. Its matching antigen is unknown. Sample: CD4+ or CD8+ T cells sorted from blood, taken in a trial of the OX40 agonist ivuxolimab. This receptor was identified in an adult with an advanced solid tumor such as melanoma, head and neck, liver or kidney cancer. The chain joins TRBV19 to TRBJ1-1, with no clear D. CDR3 amino acids: CASSILSGNTEAFF. The CDR3 DNA follows: TGTGCCAGTAGTATTTTGAGCGGGAACACTGAAGCTTTCTTT.